These 25 T cell receptor beta chains share one sample of origin, sequenced in a study of PD-L1 blockade in urothelial cancer. Generated by immunoSEQ multiplex PCR, the TCRdb table keeps only in-frame clones and is missing some. The sample has under 70,000 clones, more than 80% seen once; the top ten hold around 1.5%. Time point defined: pretreatment peripheral blood. The source was PBMCs, collected around atezolizumab (anti-PD-L1) treatment. All receptors derive from a man aged 65-85 years with urothelial cancer.

The V and J genes are TRBV6-5 and TRBJ2-1, with 7 bases fitting TRBD2. This CDR3 is 14 amino acids long. J was trimmed by 5 bases and V by 6 bases; bases with no gene match: 7. CDR1 is MNHEY and CDR2 is SVGAGI in the germline V gene. For the CDR3, the DNA is TGTGCCAGCAGGCGGGAGATATCACACAATGAGCAGTTCTTC. Translating it yields CASRREISHNEQFF.

The chain recombines TRBV5-6 with TRBJ2-7; 9 positions agree with TRBD2. CDR1 and CDR2 (germline): SGHDT, YYEEEE. Trimming at V came to 1 base and at J to 6 bases, leaving 5 bases not matched to a gene. CDR3 length: 14 amino acids. CDR3 region: CASSLIAGDSEQYF. The CDR3 DNA is TGTGCCAGCAGCTTGATAGCGGGAGATAGCGAGCAGTACTTC.

J is TRBJ2-3 and V is TRBV19, with TRBD1 as a possible D gene (6 bases). The CDR3 runs to 15 residues. Looked up from germline, CDR1 is LNHDA and CDR2 is SQIVND (reference sequence). Between the trimmed V and J ends, which lost 5 bases and 0 bases, there was a span of 12 bases. DNA of the CDR3: TGTGCCAGTAGTTTACAGGGACGAAGCACAGATACGCAGTATTTT. This codes for CASSLQGRSTDTQYF.

This rearrangement joins TRBV5-1 to TRBJ1-2; 10 bases fit TRBD1. After removal of 4 bases from V and 5 bases from J, the junction contained 11 bases not matched to a gene. From germline, CDR1 is SGHRS and CDR2 YFSETQ. This CDR3 has 16 amino acids. The chain's CDR3 is CASSQDGTGVYYGYTF. The CDR3, as DNA: TGCGCCAGCAGCCAGGACGGGACAGGGGTTTATTATGGCTACACCTTC.

Ten or more counts support this clone. The CDR3 protein is CASSAHRNTGELFF. In DNA, the CDR3 is TGTGCCAGCAGCGCGCATCGGAACACCGGGGAGCTGTTTTTT. The chain combines TRBV7-9 with TRBJ2-2, with D uncertain. Germline CDR1 is SEHNR and CDR2 is FQNEAQ (reference sequence). V was clipped by 5 bases and J by 1 base, with 8 bases between them. The CDR3 extends over 14 amino acids.

The chain joins TRBV27 to TRBJ1-1; D not certain. V lost 1 base, J lost 4 bases, and 10 bases lay in between. The germline gives CDR1 MNHEY, CDR2 SMNVEV (reference sequence). The CDR3 length is 14 residues. Here the CDR3 reads CASSLFDPGTEAFF. In DNA form, the CDR3 reads TGTGCCAGCAGTTTATTTGATCCCGGCACTGAAGCTTTCTTT.

The rearrangement links TRBV30 to TRBJ2-7; tentative D call: TRBD2 (6 bases). V lost 2 bases, J lost 1 base, and 18 bases lay in between. This CDR3 region has 16 residues. Germline V CDR1 and CDR2: GTSNPN, SVGIG (reference sequence). The CDR3 DNA sequence: TGTGCCTGGAGTCCACCTATAGCGGCTCTTTCCTACGAGCAGTACTTC. This codes for CAWSPPIAALSYEQYF.

This clone was detected a few times. V and J are TRBV6-5 and TRBJ1-2, with a weak D call TRBD1 (5 bases). V lost 4 bases and J 4 bases, leaving 16 bases between the germline ends. The CDR3 has 15 amino acids. Germline CDR1 is MNHEY and CDR2 is SVGAGI. The CDR3 loop reads CASSSLLGAAYGYTF. In DNA, the CDR3 is TGTGCCAGCAGTTCCTTACTTGGGGCGGCCTATGGCTACACCTTC.

The chain employs TRBV19 and TRBJ2-5, with TRBD1 as a possible D gene (6 bases). CDR3 length equals 12 residues. Trimming removed 10 bases from V and 3 bases from J, with 12 bases in between. Germline values: CDR1 LNHDA, CDR2 SQIVND (reference sequence). CDR3 in amino acids: CATLDRKETQYF. Here the CDR3 DNA reads TGTGCCACTTTGGACAGAAAAGAGACCCAGTACTTC.

The gene calls are TRBV5-6 and TRBJ2-7; tentative D call: TRBD1 (5 bases). Trimming took off 4 bases at V and 1 base at J, with 12 bases between the two ends. Germline-derived CDR1 and CDR2 are SGHDT and YYEEEE. CDR3 length: 14 residues. CDR3 in amino acids: CASSPKTGSYEQYF. The CDR3, as DNA: TGTGCCAGCAGCCCCAAAACAGGATCCTACGAGCAGTACTTC.

Remarks on this clone: The junction does not match germline at one end; this may be a read error. This same CDR3 is encoded by further DNA sequences in the sample. The rearrangement links TRBV28 to TRBJ2-7, with 7 bases aligning to TRBD1. Germline V lookup: CDR1 MDHEN, CDR2 SYDVKM. The CDR3 totals 13 residues. CDR3 region: CASSWGQRNEQYF. The CDR3 nucleotides are TGTGCCAGTAGTTGGGGACAGCGGAACGAGCAGTACTTC.

The rearrangement joins TRBV9 to TRBJ2-1; no reliable D call. V was cut by 0 bases and J by 0 bases, with 19 bases left in between. This CDR3 has 19 residues. The germline V gene encodes CDR1 SGDLS and CDR2 YYNGEE. CDR3: CASSVAVLTLRSSYNEQFF. DNA for the CDR3: TGTGCCAGCAGCGTAGCTGTCTTGACGTTACGGAGCTCCTACAATGAGCAGTTCTTC.

The chain uses TRBV7-9 and TRBJ2-7, with D possibly matching TRBD1 (7 bases). V lost 8 bases and J lost 4, with 18 bases in between. This CDR3 is built from 14 residues. Germline lookup yields CDR1 SEHNR and CDR2 FQNEAQ (reference sequence). CDR3 sequence (DNA): TGTGCCAGCGCTTGGGGGCAGGGGGGATACGAGCAGTACTTC. Translation: CASAWGQGGYEQYF.

The chain carries TRBV6-5 and TRBJ2-7, with TRBD1 identical over 10 bases. V was pared by 2 bases and J by 1 base, with 2 bases of the junction left unmatched. This CDR3 has 15 amino acids. Germline assignment: CDR1 MNHEY and CDR2 SVGAGI. The CDR3 region has the DNA TGTGCCAGCAGTTACGGGACAGGGGCTTCCTACGAGCAGTACTTC. Encoded protein: CASSYGTGASYEQYF.

This clone came up a few times. The J gene is TRBJ2-7, the V gene TRBV5-1; 7 nucleotides agree with TRBD2. This CDR3 comprises 14 residues. The germline V gene has CDR1 SGHRS and CDR2 YFSETQ. The V gene end was trimmed by 4 bases and the J gene end by 7 bases; junction bases not matched to a gene: 11. In nucleotides, the CDR3 is TGCGCCAGCAGCCTGGGAGGGGAGGCCAGGGAGCAGTACTTC. Translating it yields CASSLGGEAREQYF.

The chain uses TRBV30 and TRBJ1-6; no clear D gene. Germline V gene lookup returns CDR1 GTSNPN and CDR2 SVGIG (reference sequence). V lost 1 base, J lost 9 bases, and 13 bases lay in between. This CDR3 contains 14 residues. The CDR3 loop is CAWSELGESSPLHF. DNA for the CDR3: TGTGCCTGGAGTGAGCTGGGAGAGAGTTCACCCCTCCACTTT.

J is TRBJ1-5 and V is TRBV5-8; TRBD1 matches 8 bases. Germline V gene data show CDR1 as SGHTS and CDR2 as YDEGEE. The CDR3 is made up of 16 amino acids. Trimming cost V 1 base and J 0 bases; bases outside gene matches: 3. CDR3 amino acids: CASSLTGGYSNQPQHF. CDR3 coding DNA: TGTGCCAGCAGCTTGACAGGGGGTTATAGCAATCAGCCCCAGCATTTT.

The chain carries TRBV18 and TRBJ1-3, with 8 bases identical to TRBD1. CDR1 and CDR2 (germline): KGHSH, LQKENI. The CDR3 spans 16 residues. The V segment lost 3 bases and the J segment 2 bases; nucleotides outside the gene matches: 6. The CDR3 nucleotides are TGTGCCAGCTCACCGGGGACAGGAGAGACTGGAAACACCATATATTTT. Translated, it gives CASSPGTGETGNTIYF.

The chain employs TRBV28 and TRBJ2-3; 9 bases are a match to TRBD2. V was clipped by 5 bases and J by 3 bases; unmatched bases: 12. The CDR3 covers 17 residues. CDR1 MDHEN and CDR2 SYDVKM come from the germline V gene. DNA for the CDR3: TGTGCCAGCAGTGGTCCGGGACTAGCTGTTGGTACAGATACGCAGTATTTT. Protein: CASSGPGLAVGTDTQYF.

The chain links TRBV5-6 to TRBJ2-2; tentatively, D is TRBD2 (5 bases). Trimming took 5 bases from V and 4 from J, leaving 12 bases between them. The germline CDR1 and CDR2 sequences are SGHDT and YYEEEE. The CDR3 totals 14 residues. CDR3 amino acids: CASRRLEGTGELFF. The CDR3 nucleotides read TGTGCCAGCAGAAGGCTAGAGGGCACCGGGGAGCTGTTTTTT.

This chain uses TRBV18 with TRBJ2-5; TRBD2 might be the D (6 bases). Germline CDR1 KGHSH, CDR2 LQKENI. Trimming shortened V by 3 bases and J by 4 bases, and 15 bases separated the two germline ends. This CDR3 has 15 amino acids. In nucleotides, the CDR3 is TGTGCCAGCTCACCGCGTTCCGCGGGAACAGAGACCCAGTACTTC. Residues: CASSPRSAGTETQYF.

The chain uses TRBV6-1 and TRBJ1-5; D is unresolved. Looked up from germline, CDR1 is MNHNS and CDR2 is SASEGT. This CDR3 comprises 12 residues. V lost 3 bases and J lost 5, with 5 bases in between. The CDR3 sequence: CASSDPDQPQHF. The CDR3 nucleotides are TGTGCCAGCAGTGACCCCGATCAGCCCCAGCATTTT.

The chain uses TRBV4-3 and TRBJ2-7, with D uncertain. The CDR3 sequence is 15 residues long. V was clipped by 1 base and J by 2 bases, with 12 bases between them. Germline CDR1 reads LGHNA; CDR2 reads YSLEER. The CDR3 DNA reads TGCGCCAGCAGCCAAGGGCTCACCCAACCCTACGAGCAGTACTTC. Protein sequence: CASSQGLTQPYEQYF.

This sequence joins TRBV14 and TRBJ1-2; no reliable D call. The CDR3 length is 20 residues. Germline CDR1 is SGHDN and CDR2 is FVKESK. V gave up 0 bases and J gave up 0 bases, with 23 bases separating them. CDR3 nucleotides: TGTGCCAGCAGCCAAGAAAGCGGGTTCTCCCGAAGCCCCACTAACTATGGCTACACCTTC. This encodes CASSQESGFSRSPTNYGYTF.

This clone has only a few counts. Other DNA sequences in this specimen translate into the identical CDR3. The genes are TRBV9 and TRBJ2-7; D not certain. The V gene lost 0 bases and the J gene lost 0 bases, with 7 bases spanning the gap. Germline V gene lookup returns CDR1 SGDLS and CDR2 YYNGEE. The CDR3 is 14 amino acids. The chain's CDR3 is CASSVDHSSYEQYF. Written as DNA, the CDR3 is TGTGCCAGCAGCGTAGATCATAGCTCCTACGAGCAGTACTTC.